The 25 T cell receptor beta chains reported below all come from one sample, sequenced in a study of CDR3 diversity in severe acne. Each CDR3 protein gets one entry after TCRdb re-called the PCR reads with MiXCR. The profile shows fewer than 90,000 distinct CDR3 sequences, under 65% of them singletons. What was sequenced was blood. The receptors were gathered from a male donor in good health, without acne.

In this sample, this clonotype turned up many times. This sequence joins TRBV6-2 or TRBV6-3 and TRBJ2-3; no clear D. CDR3 length: 14 residues. V was pared by 0 bases and J by 1 base, with 5 bases between. Germline CDR1 and CDR2: MNHEY and SVGEGT. The CDR3: CASSYSAGTDTQYF. The CDR3 DNA is TGTGCCAGCAGTTACTCTGCAGGCACAGATACGCAGTATTTT.

A remark on this clonotype: A read error is possible here, since a much larger clone lies one base away. The chain recombines TRBV24-1 with TRBJ1-2; D may be TRBD1 (6 bases). V lost 10 bases to trimming and J lost 2 bases, with 10 bases between them. The CDR3 has 12 residues. CDR1 is KGHDR, CDR2 SFDVKD, per germline. The CDR3 sequence is CATQGQNYGYTF. The CDR3 nucleotides read TGTGCCACACAGGGTCAGAACTATGGCTACACCTTC.

This clonotype was detected many times. The chain couples TRBV25-1 to TRBJ1-1; D gene ambiguous. The CDR3 has 14 residues. V gave up 5 bases and J gave up 2 bases, with 12 bases separating them. CDR1 is MGHDK and CDR2 is SYGVNS in the germline V gene. The CDR3 is CASSRLAGNTEAFF. As DNA, the CDR3 is TGTGCCAGCAGTCGCCTTGCGGGAAACACTGAAGCTTTCTTT.

The J gene is TRBJ2-3, the V gene TRBV5-6; 10 nucleotides agree with TRBD2. Germline V lookup: CDR1 SGHDT, CDR2 YYEEEE. The CDR3 extends over 16 amino acids. V shed 0 bases, J shed 5 bases, and the junction held 6 bases outside the gene matches. The CDR3 sequence is CASSLGLAGAVDTQYF. CDR3 nucleotide sequence: TGTGCCAGCAGCTTGGGGCTAGCGGGGGCTGTAGATACGCAGTATTTT.

This clonotype was seen a few times. The rearrangement joins TRBV6-1 to TRBJ1-1, with D unresolved. V was cut by 0 bases and J by 0 bases, with 8 bases left in between. The CDR3 contains 15 residues. Germline V lookup: CDR1 MNHNS, CDR2 SASEGT. The CDR3 nucleotides read TGTGCCAGCAGTGAAGCCCTCGCGGTGAACACTGAAGCTTTCTTT. Encoded protein: CASSEALAVNTEAFF.

The V gene is TRBV7-2, the J gene TRBJ2-7; a weak D match, TRBD1 (6 bases). The CDR3 sequence is 15 residues long. From germline, CDR1 is SGHTA and CDR2 FQGNSA. The V end lost 6 bases, the J end lost 3 bases, and 18 bases lay between the germline ends. The CDR3 region is CASSPGQIPGYEQYF. In nucleotides, the CDR3 is TGTGCCAGCAGTCCGGGACAAATTCCTGGCTACGAGCAGTACTTC.

The chain carries TRBV11-1 and TRBJ1-4, with D tentatively TRBD1 (5 bases). Germline V gene data show CDR1 as SGHAT and CDR2 as FQDESV (reference sequence). The length of the CDR3 is 14 residues. V was cut by 4 bases and J by 6 bases, with 12 bases left in between. DNA of the CDR3: TGTGCCAGCAGCTCGGACATGGGGGATGAAAAACTGTTTTTT. It yields the protein CASSSDMGDEKLFF.

The sample holds a few counts of this clonotype. The J gene is TRBJ1-1, the V gene TRBV28; D is unclear. CDR3 length: 15 residues. The V end was cut by 6 bases, the J end by 1 base, with 15 bases between. Germline CDR1 is MDHEN and CDR2 is SYDVKM. The CDR3: CASSATTLRNTEAFF. The CDR3 DNA is TGTGCCAGCAGCGCGACCACTCTGAGGAACACTGAAGCTTTCTTT.

The sample holds many counts of this clonotype. The rearrangement uses TRBV20-1 and TRBJ2-1; D call uncertain. Between the trimmed V and J ends, which lost 7 bases and 0 bases, there was a span of 13 bases. Germline V lookup: CDR1 DFQATT, CDR2 SNEGSKA (reference sequence). The CDR3 runs to 14 residues. In DNA form, the CDR3 reads TGCAGTGTGGCCAGCAGGACCTCCTACAATGAGCAGTTCTTC. Its protein is CSVASRTSYNEQFF.

This clonotype has at least ten counts. The chain combines TRBV4-2 with TRBJ2-2, with 11 bases aligning to TRBD1. The ends lost 3 bases at V and 6 bases at J; junction bases unmatched: 6. The germline V gene encodes CDR1 LGHNA and CDR2 YNFKEQ. The CDR3 has 16 amino acids. Written as DNA, the CDR3 is TGTGCCAGCAGCCACCCCTGGGGACAGGGGGCCGGGGAGCTGTTTTTT. Amino acid sequence: CASSHPWGQGAGELFF.

This clonotype is labeled medium-sized. The rearrangement links TRBV20-1 to TRBJ2-1; D gene ambiguous. The CDR3 is 12 amino acids. Germline V lookup: CDR1 DFQATT, CDR2 SNEGSKA (reference sequence). V lost 1 base, J lost 4 bases, and 5 bases lay in between. CDR3 DNA sequence: TGCAGTGCTAGAGGGATTTACAATGAGCAGTTCTTC. It specifies CSARGIYNEQFF.

This clonotype was detected ten times or more. The genes are TRBV24-1 and TRBJ2-2; D may be TRBD1 or TRBD2 (6 bases each). The CDR3 runs 15 residues. V lost 9 bases and J lost 7, with 20 bases in between. Germline V CDR1 and CDR2: KGHDR, SFDVKD. The CDR3 protein is CATAGSGGLSGELFF. The CDR3 bases are TGTGCCACCGCGGGGTCTGGGGGGCTCAGCGGGGAGCTGTTTTTT.

The chain has TRBV25-1 and TRBJ2-3; D remains ambiguous. CDR1 and CDR2 from the germline V gene are MGHDK and SYGVNS. V was trimmed by 0 bases and J by 4 bases, leaving 2 bases between them. This CDR3 spans 12 amino acids. The CDR3 region has the DNA TGTGCCAGCAGTGAATATGCAGATACGCAGTATTTT. Amino acid sequence: CASSEYADTQYF.

The CDR3 protein is CSAIGVGNTIYF. As DNA, the CDR3 is TGCAGTGCTATCGGGGTTGGAAACACCATATATTTT. The V gene is TRBV20-1, the J gene TRBJ1-3; the D is unclear. Trimming pared 4 bases from V and 3 bases from J, leaving 7 bases between. This CDR3 is 12 amino acids long. Germline V gene data show CDR1 as DFQATT and CDR2 as SNEGSKA (reference sequence).

The J gene is TRBJ1-2, the V gene TRBV5-1; 7 positions match TRBD1. Unmatched junction bases numbered 5, after V lost 3 bases and J lost 0 bases. CDR1 is SGHRS, CDR2 YFSETQ, per germline. The CDR3 consists of 15 residues. CDR3 bases: TGCGCCAGCAGCTACGGGACAGACCCTAACTATGGCTACACCTTC. The encoded protein is CASSYGTDPNYGYTF.

The gene calls are TRBV2 and TRBJ1-5; 8 nucleotides agree with TRBD1. This CDR3 spans 12 amino acids. Trimming took 0 bases from V and 15 from J; bases not matched to a gene: 4. The germline gives CDR1 SNHLY, CDR2 FYNNEI. CDR3 bases: TGTGCCAGCAGTGAAGCGCGGACAGGGTTGCATTTT. Translating it yields CASSEARTGLHF. Looking up the rest from reference TRBV2 and TRBJ1-5 gives the full variable domain: EPEVTQTPSHQVTQMGQEVILRCVPISNHLYFYWYRQILGQKVEFLVSFYNNEISEKSEIFDDQFSVERPDGSNFTLKIRSTKLEDSAMYFCASSEARTGLHFGDGTRLSIL.

In its sample, this clonotype was seen a few times. The V call is TRBV25-1, the J call TRBJ2-3; perhaps TRBD1 as D (5 bases). Germline V gene sequence: CDR1 MGHDK, CDR2 SYGVNS. V shed 3 bases and J shed 5 bases, with 6 bases lying between them. The CDR3 is made up of 12 amino acids. In DNA, the CDR3 is TGTGCCAGCAGTGACCAGGGAGATACGCAGTATTTT. Its translation: CASSDQGDTQYF.

Turning to this clonotype: At one of its ends the junction is not consistent with the germline gene, which may arise from a read error. This rearrangement joins TRBV2 to TRBJ1-5, with D possibly matching TRBD1 (5 bases). The CDR3 consists of 12 residues. The germline CDR1 and CDR2 sequences are SNHLY and FYNNEI. CDR3 DNA: TGTGCCGGCAGTGGGGGGATTCAGCCCCAGCATTTT. Translating gives CAGSGGIQPQHF.

This clonotype has more than one count but fewer than ten. The rearrangement links TRBV20-1 to TRBJ2-5, with TRBD2 as a possible D gene (6 bases). V was clipped by 0 bases and J by 6 bases, with 17 bases between them. The CDR3 sequence is 15 residues long. Germline V CDR1 and CDR2: DFQATT, SNEGSKA (reference sequence). The CDR3 here is CSARDVASAGKTQYF. The DNA of the CDR3 is TGCAGTGCTAGAGATGTCGCTAGCGCCGGGAAGACCCAGTACTTC.

This chain uses TRBV25-1 with TRBJ1-3; D is possibly TRBD1 (5 bases). With 3 bases removed from V and 2 bases from J, the gap between germline ends came to 5 bases. The CDR3 is made up of 13 amino acids. Germline assignment: CDR1 MGHDK and CDR2 SYGVNS. The CDR3 DNA sequence: TGTGCCAGCAGTGACAGGGCTGGAAACACCATATATTTT. Its protein product is CASSDRAGNTIYF. Filled out from reference TRBV25-1 and TRBJ1-3, the complete variable domain reads EADIYQTPRYLVIGTGKKITLECSQTMGHDKMYWYQQDPGMELHLIHYSYGVNSTEKGDLSSESTVSRIRTEHFPLTLESARPSHTSQYLCASSDRAGNTIYFGEGSWLTVV.

This clonotype has just one count. The J gene is TRBJ2-1, the V gene TRBV27, with TRBD1 matching over 7 bases. The CDR3 spans 15 residues. Unmatched junction bases numbered 4, after V lost 5 bases and J lost 0 bases. Germline-derived CDR1 and CDR2 are MNHEY and SMNVEV (reference sequence). CDR3 sequence reads: CASSKTGSSYNEQFF. The CDR3 coding sequence is TGTGCCAGCAGTAAGACAGGGAGCTCCTACAATGAGCAGTTCTTC.

This clonotype has a handful of counts. The gene calls are TRBV2 and TRBJ2-7, with D perhaps TRBD1 (5 bases). CDR1 and CDR2 (germline): SNHLY, FYNNEI. The CDR3 is made up of 15 amino acids. V was clipped by 2 bases and J by 3 bases, with 14 bases between them. CDR3 bases: TGTGCCAGCAGTGAAAGGGGCACGGCTCGCTACGAGCAGTACTTC. It translates to CASSERGTARYEQYF. Complete variable domain (other parts from reference TRBV2 and TRBJ2-7): EPEVTQTPSHQVTQMGQEVILRCVPISNHLYFYWYRQILGQKVEFLVSFYNNEISEKSEIFDDQFSVERPDGSNFTLKIRSTKLEDSAMYFCASSERGTARYEQYFGPGTRLTVT.

The rearrangement uses TRBV7-2 and TRBJ1-2; 7 nucleotides match TRBD1. This CDR3 is 16 amino acids long. Per the germline V gene, CDR1 is SGHTA and CDR2 is FQGNSA. The trim removed 6 bases at V and 2 bases at J, leaving 12 bases unmatched. The CDR3, as DNA: TGTGCCAGCAGGGGACAGAACCTTAACTCAAACTATGGCTACACCTTC. This sequence encodes CASRGQNLNSNYGYTF.

The V call is TRBV10-3, the J call TRBJ2-3; 9 nucleotides agree with TRBD2. CDR1 and CDR2 (germline): ENHRY, SYGVKD. This CDR3 is 13 amino acids long. Losses at the gene ends were 4 bases for V and 4 bases for J; bases not matched to a gene: 0. CDR3 amino acids: CAISGGGADTQYF. CDR3 nucleotide sequence: TGTGCCATCAGTGGCGGGGGGGCAGATACGCAGTATTTT.

With respect to this clonotype: A much bigger clone sits one base away, suggesting this may be a read error. V is TRBV27 and J is TRBJ2-7, with 8 nucleotides matching TRBD1. The CDR3 consists of 14 residues. The germline gives CDR1 MNHEY, CDR2 SMNVEV (reference sequence). This CDR3 is CASSKGQGDYEQCF. DNA of the CDR3: TGTGCCAGCAGTAAAGGACAGGGAGACTACGAGCAGTGCTTC.